The TCR beta chain under discussion was sequenced for a study of identical twins. General observations from the study: Zero-insertion results could be subject to partial confounding by invariant MAIT and iNKT cells. Beta out-of-frame sequences showed weaker excess twin sharing. Shared out-of-frame alpha sequences (those common to twins) showed excess low generation probability.

The CDR3 has 16 amino acids. Trimming took 0 bases from V and 4 from J; bases not matched to a gene: 5. CDR1 and CDR2 (germline): LNHNV, YYDKDF (reference sequence). This clonotype was picked up a small number of times. Its matching antigen is unknown. Template switching added a universal primer site; cDNA carried unique molecular identifiers. One entry per CDR3 protein, called by TCRdb with MiXCR from the 5' RACE reads. Of roughly 1.6 million distinct CDR3 sequences in the sample, around a third were seen once. The TCR comes from a newborn girl in good health. The specimen was cord blood. The J gene is TRBJ1-4, the V gene TRBV15, with TRBD1 matching over 7 bases. CDR3 bases: TGTGCCACCAGCAGAGACCGACAGGGCCTTAATGAAAAACTGTTTTTT. It translates to CATSRDRQGLNEKLFF. The full variable domain, completed using reference TRBV15 and TRBJ1-4, is DAMVIQNPRYQVTQFGKPVTLSCSQTLNHNVMYWYQQKSSQAPKLLFHYYDKDFNNEADTPDNFQSRRPNTSFCFLDIRSPGLGDTAMYLCATSRDRQGLNEKLFFGSGTQLSVL.